One and the same sample provided the 9 T cell receptor beta chains below, sequenced in a study of blood T cell repertoires in COVID-19. Repertoires were generated with immunoSEQ multiplex PCR, while TCRdb's copy carries only in-frame clones and drops some. In the table there are 200,000 to 250,000 clones, under 90% of which are singletons. The sequencing sample was made of peripheral blood. Receptor source: a woman of 80 years or more with acute or convalescent COVID-19.

This clone has a single count. The genes are TRBV3-1 (or the pseudogene TRBV3-2) and TRBJ1-1, with D possibly matching TRBD1 (6 bases). The CDR3 contains 12 residues. Germline V gene sequence: CDR1 LGHDT, CDR2 YNNKEL (reference sequence). Trimming stripped 0 bases from V and 10 bases from J, with 9 bases between. CDR3 sequence (DNA): TGTGCCAGCAGCCAAGAGAAAGGGGGAGCTTTCTTT. Amino acids: CASSQEKGGAFF.

This chain uses TRBV5-4 with TRBJ2-3; TRBD2 matches at 8 bases. The CDR3 totals 14 residues. CDR1 is SGHNT, CDR2 YYREEE, per germline (reference sequence). Unmatched junction bases numbered 7, after V lost 4 bases and J lost 6 bases. CDR3 nucleotides: TGTGCCAGCAGCCCGCCGGGACTAGGGGATACGCAGTATTTT. Amino acid sequence: CASSPPGLGDTQYF.

The chain recombines TRBV6-5 with TRBJ2-7; D unresolved. Germline V lookup: CDR1 MNHEY, CDR2 SVGAGI. Trimming left V 6 bases short and J 7 bases short, with 10 bases between. The CDR3 runs to 11 residues. The CDR3 DNA follows: TGTGCCAGCAGGGCAGCGTGGGAGCAGTACTTC. Translating it yields CASRAAWEQYF.

This clone occurred a few times. This chain links TRBV7-9 with TRBJ2-1; 8 bases are a match to TRBD2. The CDR3 has 16 amino acids. The J segment lost 5 bases and the V segment lost 3 bases, leaving 9 bases of the junction unmatched. The V gene's germline CDR1 is SEHNR and CDR2 FQNEAQ (reference sequence). CDR3 nucleotide sequence: TGTGCCAGCAGCTTTATGACGGGGGGGATAAACAATGAGCAGTTCTTC. Translated, it gives CASSFMTGGINNEQFF.

The V gene is TRBV7-2, the J gene TRBJ1-4; D remains unclear. The CDR3 has 14 amino acids. Trimming removed 5 bases at V and 5 bases at J, with 12 bases between. CDR1 and CDR2 (germline): SGHTA, FQGNSA. CDR3 amino acids: CASSRRDGNEKLFF. CDR3 nucleotide sequence: TGTGCCAGCAGCCGCCGGGATGGGAATGAAAAACTGTTTTTT.

This clone was counted between two and nine times. The V gene is TRBV27, the J gene TRBJ1-6; D gene unclear. This CDR3 spans 15 amino acids. Germline values: CDR1 MNHEY, CDR2 SMNVEV (reference sequence). V was clipped by 0 bases and J by 10 bases, with 13 bases between them. The chain's CDR3 is CASSLSRSYQSPLHF. The CDR3 coding sequence is TGTGCCAGCAGTTTATCGAGGTCCTATCAGTCACCCCTCCACTTT.

The rearrangement joins TRBV27 to TRBJ1-2; tentatively, D is TRBD1 (6 bases). The V gene lost 6 bases and the J gene lost 4 bases, with 15 bases spanning the gap. Germline V gene lookup returns CDR1 MNHEY and CDR2 SMNVEV (reference sequence). The CDR3 length is 14 residues. The CDR3: CASRRRGGIYGYTF. DNA for the CDR3: TGTGCCAGCAGAAGACGAGGGGGTATCTATGGCTACACCTTC.

The V call is TRBV4-1, the J call TRBJ2-2, with 7 bases matching TRBD2. This CDR3 spans 15 amino acids. With 0 bases clipped from V and 9 bases from J, the junction kept 7 bases outside the gene matches. The germline gives CDR1 MGHRA, CDR2 YSYEKL. As DNA, the CDR3 is TGCGCCAGCAGCCAAGATGGGAGGGAAGGTCGGGAGCTGTTTTTT. Its protein product is CASSQDGREGRELFF.

The V call is TRBV11-2, the J call TRBJ2-1; 11 bases map to TRBD2. Germline V gives CDR1 SGHAT, CDR2 FQNNGV. Germline trimming cut 3 bases from V and 9 bases from J; bases unmatched to any gene: 7. CDR3 length: 15 residues. The CDR3 spells CASSFNSGGAGEQFF. CDR3 bases: TGTGCCAGCAGCTTTAATAGCGGGGGGGCCGGTGAGCAGTTCTTC.